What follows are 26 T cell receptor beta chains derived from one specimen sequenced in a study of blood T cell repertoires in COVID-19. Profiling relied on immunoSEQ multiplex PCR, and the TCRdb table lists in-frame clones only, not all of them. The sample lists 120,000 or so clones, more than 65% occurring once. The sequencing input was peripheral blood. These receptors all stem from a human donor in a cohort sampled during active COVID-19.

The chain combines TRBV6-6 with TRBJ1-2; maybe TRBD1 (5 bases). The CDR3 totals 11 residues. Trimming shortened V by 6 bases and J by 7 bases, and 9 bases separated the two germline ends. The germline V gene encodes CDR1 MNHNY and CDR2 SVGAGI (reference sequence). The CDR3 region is CASRAGGGYTF. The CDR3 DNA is TGTGCCAGCAGGGCGGGGGGTGGCTACACCTTC.

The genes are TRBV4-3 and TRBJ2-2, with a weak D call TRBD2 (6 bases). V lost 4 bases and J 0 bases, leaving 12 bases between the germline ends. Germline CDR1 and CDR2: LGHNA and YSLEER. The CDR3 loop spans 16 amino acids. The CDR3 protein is CASSLSAGPNTGELFF. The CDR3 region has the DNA TGCGCCAGCAGCCTCTCGGCGGGACCGAACACCGGGGAGCTGTTTTTT.

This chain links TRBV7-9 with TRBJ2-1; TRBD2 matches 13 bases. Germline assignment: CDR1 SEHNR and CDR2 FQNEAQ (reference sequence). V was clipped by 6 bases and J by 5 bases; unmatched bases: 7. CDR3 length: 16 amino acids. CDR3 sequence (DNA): TGTGCCAGCAGAAGACGGACTAGCGGGGGAGACAATGAGCAGTTCTTC. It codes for CASRRRTSGGDNEQFF.

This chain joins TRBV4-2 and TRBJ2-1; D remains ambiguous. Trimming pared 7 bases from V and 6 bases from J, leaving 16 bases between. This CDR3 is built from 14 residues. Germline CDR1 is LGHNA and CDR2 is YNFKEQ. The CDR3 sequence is CASTAGGRANEQFF. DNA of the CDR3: TGTGCCAGCACCGCTGGTGGGCGTGCCAATGAGCAGTTCTTC.

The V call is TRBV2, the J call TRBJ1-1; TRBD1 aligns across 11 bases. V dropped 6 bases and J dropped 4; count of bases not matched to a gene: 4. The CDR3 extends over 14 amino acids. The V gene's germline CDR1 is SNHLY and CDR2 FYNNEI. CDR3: CASRGQGVITEAFF. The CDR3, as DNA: TGTGCCAGCAGGGGACAGGGGGTAATCACTGAAGCTTTCTTT. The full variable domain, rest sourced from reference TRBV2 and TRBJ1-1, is EPEVTQTPSHQVTQMGQEVILRCVPISNHLYFYWYRQILGQKVEFLVSFYNNEISEKSEIFDDQFSVERPDGSNFTLKIRSTKLEDSAMYFCASRGQGVITEAFFGQGTRLTVV.

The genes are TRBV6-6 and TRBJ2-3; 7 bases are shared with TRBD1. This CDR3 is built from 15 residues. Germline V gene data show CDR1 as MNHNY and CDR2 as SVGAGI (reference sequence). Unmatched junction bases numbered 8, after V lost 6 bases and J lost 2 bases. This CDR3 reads CASSSGTADTDTQYF. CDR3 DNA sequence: TGTGCCAGCAGCTCCGGGACAGCAGACACAGATACGCAGTATTTT.

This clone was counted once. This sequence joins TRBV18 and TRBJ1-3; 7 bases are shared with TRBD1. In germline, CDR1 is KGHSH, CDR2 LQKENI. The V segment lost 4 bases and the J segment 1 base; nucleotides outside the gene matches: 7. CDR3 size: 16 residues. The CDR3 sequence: CASSLAGDSSGNTIYF. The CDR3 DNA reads TGTGCCAGCTCACTGGCAGGGGACAGTTCTGGAAACACCATATATTTT.

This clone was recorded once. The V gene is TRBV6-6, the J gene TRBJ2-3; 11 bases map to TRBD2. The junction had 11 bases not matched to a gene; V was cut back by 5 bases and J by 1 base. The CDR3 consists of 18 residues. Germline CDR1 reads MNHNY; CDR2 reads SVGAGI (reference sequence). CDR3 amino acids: CASSPLAGGGTGTDTQYF. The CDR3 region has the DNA TGTGCCAGCAGTCCTCTAGCGGGAGGTGGAACGGGCACAGATACGCAGTATTTT.

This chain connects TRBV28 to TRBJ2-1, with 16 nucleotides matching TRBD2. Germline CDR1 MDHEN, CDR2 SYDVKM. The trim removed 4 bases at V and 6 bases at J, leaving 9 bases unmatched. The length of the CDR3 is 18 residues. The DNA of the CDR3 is TGTGCCAGCAGTTCTCCCGGGACTAGCGGGGGGGCTCGCAATGAGCAGTTCTTC. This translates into CASSSPGTSGGARNEQFF.

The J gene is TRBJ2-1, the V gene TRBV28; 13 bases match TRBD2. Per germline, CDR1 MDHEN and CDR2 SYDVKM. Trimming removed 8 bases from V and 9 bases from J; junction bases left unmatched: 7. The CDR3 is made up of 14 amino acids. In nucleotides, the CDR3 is TGTGCCAGCCAAGGACTAGCGGGAGTTAGTGAGCAGTTCTTC. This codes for CASQGLAGVSEQFF. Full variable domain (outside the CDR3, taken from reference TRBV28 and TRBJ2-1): DVKVTQSSRYLVKRTGEKVFLECVQDMDHENMFWYRQDPGLGLRLIYFSYDVKMKEKGDIPEGYSVSREKKERFSLILESASTNQTSMYLCASQGLAGVSEQFFGPGTRLTVL.

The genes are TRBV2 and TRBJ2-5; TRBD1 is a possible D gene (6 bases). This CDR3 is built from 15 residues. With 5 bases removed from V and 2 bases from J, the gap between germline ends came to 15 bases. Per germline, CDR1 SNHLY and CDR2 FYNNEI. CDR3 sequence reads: CASSPFTGQQETQYF. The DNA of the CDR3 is TGTGCCAGCAGTCCCTTCACGGGACAACAAGAGACCCAGTACTTC.

The CDR3 loop reads CASSSQTGLINYGYTF. The CDR3 nucleotides are TGTGCCAGCAGCTCGCAGACAGGGCTTATTAACTATGGCTACACCTTC. The genes are TRBV7-3 and TRBJ1-2, with 7 bases matching TRBD1. Trimming cost V 4 bases and J 1 base; bases outside gene matches: 9. CDR1 and CDR2 from the germline V gene are SGHTA and FQGTGA. The CDR3 has 16 residues.

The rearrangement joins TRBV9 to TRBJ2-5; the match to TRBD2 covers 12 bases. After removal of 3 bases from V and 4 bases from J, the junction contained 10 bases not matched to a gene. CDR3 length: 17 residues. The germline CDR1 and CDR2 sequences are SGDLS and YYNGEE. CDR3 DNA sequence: TGTGCCAGCAGCGCCTTGGTCGGACTAGCGGGATCAGAGACCCAGTACTTC. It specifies CASSALVGLAGSETQYF.

The CDR3 region is CASSLAMTGELFF. CDR3 nucleotides: TGCGCCAGCAGCTTGGCTATGACCGGGGAGCTGTTTTTT. The V gene is TRBV5-1, the J gene TRBJ2-2; no clear D gene. CDR1 and CDR2 from the germline V gene are SGHRS and YFSETQ. V shed 0 bases and J shed 5 bases, with 5 bases lying between them. The CDR3 runs 13 residues.

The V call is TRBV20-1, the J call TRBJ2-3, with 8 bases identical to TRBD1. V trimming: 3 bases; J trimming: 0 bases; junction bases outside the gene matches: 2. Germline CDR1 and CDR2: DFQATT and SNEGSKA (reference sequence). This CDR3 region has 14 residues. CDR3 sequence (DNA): TGCAGTGCTAGTAGGGACAGGAGCACAGATACGCAGTATTTT. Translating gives CSASRDRSTDTQYF.

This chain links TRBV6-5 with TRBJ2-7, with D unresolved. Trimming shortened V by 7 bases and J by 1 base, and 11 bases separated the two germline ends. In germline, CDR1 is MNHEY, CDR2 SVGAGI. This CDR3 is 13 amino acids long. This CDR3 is CASNHGSSYEQYF. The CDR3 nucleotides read TGTGCCAGCAATCACGGGTCGTCCTACGAGCAGTACTTC.

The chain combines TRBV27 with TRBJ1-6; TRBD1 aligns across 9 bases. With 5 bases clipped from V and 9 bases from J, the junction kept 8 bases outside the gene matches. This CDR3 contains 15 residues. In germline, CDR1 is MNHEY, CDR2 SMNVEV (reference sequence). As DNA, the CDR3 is TGTGCCAGCAGTACCCGACAGGGGGTTGGTTCACCCCTCCACTTT. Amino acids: CASSTRQGVGSPLHF.

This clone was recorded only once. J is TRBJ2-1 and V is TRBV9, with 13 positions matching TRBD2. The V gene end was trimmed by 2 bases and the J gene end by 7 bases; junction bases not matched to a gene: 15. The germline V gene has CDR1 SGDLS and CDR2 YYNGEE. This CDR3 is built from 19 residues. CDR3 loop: CASSVGSYGLAGADNEQFF. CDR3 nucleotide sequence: TGTGCCAGCAGCGTTGGCAGCTACGGACTAGCGGGAGCTGATAATGAGCAGTTCTTC.

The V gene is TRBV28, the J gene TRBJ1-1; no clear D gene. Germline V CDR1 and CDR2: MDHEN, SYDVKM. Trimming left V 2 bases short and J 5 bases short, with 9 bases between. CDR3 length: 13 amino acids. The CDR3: CASSLIADTEAFF. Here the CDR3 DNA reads TGTGCCAGCAGTTTAATAGCGGATACTGAAGCTTTCTTT.

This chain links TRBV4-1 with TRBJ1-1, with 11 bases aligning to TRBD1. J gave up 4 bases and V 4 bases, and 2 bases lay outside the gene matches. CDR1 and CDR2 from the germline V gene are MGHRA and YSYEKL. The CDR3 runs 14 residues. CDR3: CASSPGTGGTEAFF. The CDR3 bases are TGCGCCAGCAGCCCCGGGACAGGGGGCACTGAAGCTTTCTTT.

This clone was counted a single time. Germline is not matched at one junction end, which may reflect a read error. CDR3 sequence: CASSLEAGAPRW. CDR3 sequence (DNA): TGCGCCAGCAGCTTGGAGGCAGGGGCGCCAAGGTGG. The chain combines TRBV5-1 with TRBJ1-1; TRBD1 is a possible D gene (6 bases). Germline V CDR1 and CDR2: SGHRS, YFSETQ. The CDR3 runs 12 residues.

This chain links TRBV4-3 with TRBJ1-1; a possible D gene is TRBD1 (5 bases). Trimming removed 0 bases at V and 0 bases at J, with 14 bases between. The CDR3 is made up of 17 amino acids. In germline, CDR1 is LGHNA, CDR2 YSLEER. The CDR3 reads CASSQDRQDILNTEAFF. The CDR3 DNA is TGCGCCAGCAGCCAAGATCGGCAGGACATTCTGAACACTGAAGCTTTCTTT.

As DNA, the CDR3 is TGTGCCAGCAGATCCACGGACAGGGTCTACGAGCAGTACTTC. Encoded protein: CASRSTDRVYEQYF. The chain combines TRBV28 with TRBJ2-7; 8 positions agree with TRBD1. The length of the CDR3 is 14 residues. J gave up 3 bases and V 6 bases, and 7 bases lay outside the gene matches. Germline V CDR1 and CDR2: MDHEN, SYDVKM.

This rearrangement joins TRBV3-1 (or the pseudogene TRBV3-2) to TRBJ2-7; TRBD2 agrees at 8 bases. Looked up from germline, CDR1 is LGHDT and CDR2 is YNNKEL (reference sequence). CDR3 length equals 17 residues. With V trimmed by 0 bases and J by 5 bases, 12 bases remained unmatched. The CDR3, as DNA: TGTGCCAGCAGCCAAGATTGGCTCGGGGGGGGGTTCCACGAGCAGTACTTC. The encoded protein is CASSQDWLGGGFHEQYF.

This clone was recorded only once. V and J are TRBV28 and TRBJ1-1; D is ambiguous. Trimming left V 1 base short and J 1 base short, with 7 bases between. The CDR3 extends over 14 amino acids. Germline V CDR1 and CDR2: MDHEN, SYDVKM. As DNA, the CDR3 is TGTGCCAGCAGTTTATCTCTCGGGAACACTGAAGCTTTCTTT. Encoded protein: CASSLSLGNTEAFF.

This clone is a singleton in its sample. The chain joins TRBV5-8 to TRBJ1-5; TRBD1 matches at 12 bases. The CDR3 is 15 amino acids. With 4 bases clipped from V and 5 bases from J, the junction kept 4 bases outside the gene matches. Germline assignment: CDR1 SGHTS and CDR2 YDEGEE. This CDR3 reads CASSKGQGADQPQHF. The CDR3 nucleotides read TGTGCCAGCAGCAAGGGACAGGGGGCAGATCAGCCCCAGCATTTT.